The present entry profiles one TCR beta chain with its context. There is no known antigen for this receptor. Per-base qualities were not stored, and no clone one base away is much larger. The V and J ends are trimmed by 3 bases and 5 bases, leaving 6 bases between them. Per the germline V gene, SQVTM is the CDR1 and ANQGSEA is the CDR2. The CDR3 spans 11 residues, from the cysteine through the phenylalanine. CDR3 DNA is the only sequence kept; it has 33 bases, read in frame from the first base. The receptor library was made with the immunoSEQ multiplex PCR assay. The source is immuneACCESS, and TCRdb retained only in-frame sequences with V and J called. Part of the clones is not carried over; for the studies checked, unresolved V genes explain less than half of this, and the remainder is unexplained. The sample table lists approximately 71,000 clones, 80% to 95% of them with a count of one. The ten largest clones represent just under 2% of the sample.

The sample comes from a study of T cell changes during pregnancy in multiple sclerosis (dated by TCRdb to the late 2010s). About the full investigation: The study examined how the T cell repertoire changed over the course of pregnancy in women with multiple sclerosis.

The TCR sequence derives from a female donor with multiple sclerosis, enrolled in a pregnancy study. Specimen: peripheral blood, collected in the second trimester of pregnancy. The sequence joins TRBV29-1 to TRBJ2-3; no D gene can be assigned with confidence. The CDR3 in this case is CSVDSLDTQYF. The sequenced DNA is TGCAGCGTTGATTCTCTAGATACGCAGTATTTT.